This TCR beta chain was captured by sequencing in a study of blood T cell repertoires in COVID-19. Trimming shortened V by 7 bases and J by 4 bases, and 16 bases separated the two germline ends. Germline-derived CDR1 and CDR2 are SGHTA and FQGNSA. This CDR3 region has 14 residues. The method was immunoSEQ multiplex PCR; TCRdb's version includes in-frame clones alone and lacks a portion of them. The sample includes 140,000 to 150,000 clones, roughly 79% of them seen just once. The sequenced material came from peripheral blood. The chain couples TRBV7-2 to TRBJ1-2, with a tentative D call TRBD1 (5 bases). This receptor was identified in a human donor with acute or convalescent COVID-19. The donor label of this sample is uncertain. The CDR3 here is CASTPGGKGYGYTF. CDR3 coding DNA: TGTGCCAGCACCCCGGGGGGAAAAGGCTATGGCTACACCTTC.